These T cell receptor beta chains were read from a single sample in a study of post-analysis software for immune sequencing data. TCRdb ran MiXCR on the PCR reads and lists one entry per CDR3 protein. The sample lists just over 250,000 distinct CDR3 sequences; less than 40% were seen once. The sample comprised blood. These receptors all stem from a girl aged 10-17 years with multiple sclerosis. Each CDR3 is given with its conserved first and last residue. The D gene is left open where the match is weak. Clone size is stated in some rows and not others, as once, few, many or a class when expanded.

CDR3: CSVALYRGETQYF; DNA: TGCAGCGTTGCACTCTACCGAGGAGAGACCCAGTACTTC; J: TRBJ2-5; D: NA; size: many; V: TRBV29-1
CDR3: CSARGTSREQFF; DNA: TGCAGTGCTAGAGGGACTAGCCGTGAGCAGTTCTTC; J: TRBJ2-1; D: TRBD2; size: many; V: TRBV20-1
CDR3: CASSAPGLGAYF; DNA: TGTGCCAGCAGCGCGCCGGGACTAGGCGCGTATTTT; J: TRBJ2-3; D: TRBD2; size: NA; V: TRBV7-2
CDR3: CASSYSGGTSSYEQYF; DNA: TGTGCCAGCAGTTACTCGGGCGGGACCAGCTCCTACGAGCAGTACTTC; J: TRBJ2-7; D: NA; size: NA; V: TRBV6-6
CDR3: CVSSNGPRPRTYNEQFF; DNA: TGTGTCAGCAGCAACGGTCCGAGACCCAGGACCTACAATGAGCAGTTCTTC; J: TRBJ2-1; D: NA; size: NA; V: TRBV21-1
CDR3: CSVGLGRAEQYF; DNA: TGCAGCGTTGGATTGGGCAGGGCCGAGCAGTACTTC; J: TRBJ2-7; D: NA; size: NA; V: TRBV29-1
CDR3: CSAGPLPGTQYF; DNA: TGCAGTGCCGGGCCCCTGCCTGGAACCCAGTACTTC; J: TRBJ2-5; D: NA; size: many; V: TRBV20-1
CDR3: CASSVGVGGTDTQYF; DNA: TGTGCCAGCAGCGTAGGGGTCGGGGGGACAGATACGCAGTATTTT; J: TRBJ2-3; D: TRBD2; size: few; V: TRBV9
CDR3: CASSSQGSTDTQYF; DNA: TGTGCCAGCAGCTCACAGGGTAGCACAGATACGCAGTATTTT; J: TRBJ2-3; D: NA; size: few; V: TRBV13
CDR3: CASSQDIGGNSPLHF; DNA: TGTGCCAGCAGCCAAGATATAGGAGGGAATTCACCCCTCCACTTT; J: TRBJ1-6; D: NA; size: many; V: TRBV4-2
CDR3: CSARVAGRANEKLFF; DNA: TGCAGTGCTAGGGTGGCAGGGAGGGCTAATGAAAAACTGTTTTTT; J: TRBJ1-4; D: NA; size: NA; V: TRBV20-1
CDR3: CASSGKGAAEKLFF; DNA: TGCGCCAGCTCAGGGAAGGGGGCAGCGGAAAAACTGTTTTTT; J: TRBJ1-4; D: TRBD1; size: many; V: TRBV4-1
CDR3: CAISESKGAVNTGELFF; DNA: TGTGCCATCAGTGAGTCCAAAGGAGCGGTTAACACCGGGGAGCTGTTTTTT; J: TRBJ2-2; D: NA; size: few; V: TRBV10-3
CDR3: CASSPPRYRGRTEAFF; DNA: TGTGCCAGCAGTCCCCCCAGGTACAGGGGGCGAACTGAAGCTTTCTTT; J: TRBJ1-1; D: TRBD1; size: NA; V: TRBV12-3/TRBV12-4
CDR3: CASSLLSGKAYNEQFF; DNA: TGTGCCAGCAGTTTACTTAGCGGAAAAGCCTACAATGAGCAGTTCTTC; J: TRBJ2-1; D: NA; size: many; V: TRBV27
CDR3: CAISLNRGNSPLHF; DNA: TGTGCCATCAGCCTCAACAGAGGGAATTCACCCCTCCACTTT; J: TRBJ1-6; D: NA; size: NA; V: TRBV10-3
CDR3: CASSYAGRGGEKLFF; DNA: TGTGCCAGCAGTTACGCTGGCAGGGGAGGCGAAAAACTGTTTTTT; J: TRBJ1-4; D: NA; size: few; V: TRBV27
CDR3: CASSYSGANVLTF; DNA: TGTGCCAGCAGCTACTCTGGGGCCAACGTCCTGACTTTC; J: TRBJ2-6; D: NA; size: many; V: TRBV25-1
CDR3: CSASHQWNTEAFF; DNA: TGCAGTGCTAGCCACCAGTGGAACACTGAAGCTTTCTTT; J: TRBJ1-1; D: NA; size: many; V: TRBV20-1
CDR3: CASSARDSVGTEAFF; DNA: TGCGCCAGCAGCGCCCGGGACTCAGTGGGCACTGAAGCTTTCTTT; J: TRBJ1-1; D: NA; size: many; V: TRBV5-1
CDR3: CASSQEAGGIYEQYF; DNA: TGCGCCAGCAGCCAAGAGGCAGGGGGAATTTACGAGCAGTACTTC; J: TRBJ2-7; D: TRBD1; size: many; V: TRBV4-1
CDR3: CASSYSGRELFF; DNA: TGTGCCAGCAGTTACTCCGGGAGGGAACTGTTTTTT; J: TRBJ1-4; D: NA; size: few; V: TRBV6-5
CDR3: CASSPSSGGGTGELFF; DNA: TGTGCCAGCAGCCCCTCTAGCGGGGGGGGAACCGGGGAGCTGTTTTTT; J: TRBJ2-2; D: TRBD2; size: few; V: TRBV3-1
CDR3: CASSDRGHGADTQYF; DNA: TGTGCCAGCAGTGACAGGGGCCATGGAGCAGATACGCAGTATTTT; J: TRBJ2-3; D: NA; size: many; V: TRBV6-4
CDR3: CSVLGLTSGNTIYF; DNA: TGCAGCGTTCTCGGACTGACCTCTGGAAACACCATATATTTT; J: TRBJ1-3; D: NA; size: few; V: TRBV29-1
CDR3: CASSLDMTPSYNEQFF; DNA: TGCGCCAGCAGCTTGGATATGACTCCAAGCTACAATGAGCAGTTCTTC; J: TRBJ2-1; D: NA; size: many; V: TRBV5-1
CDR3: CSARGLAGGITEQYF; DNA: TGCAGTGCTAGAGGACTAGCGGGGGGGATCACTGAGCAGTACTTC; J: TRBJ2-7; D: TRBD2; size: NA; V: TRBV20-1
CDR3: CSAPAGGTFTDTQYF; DNA: TGCAGTGCCCCCGCGGGCGGTACCTTCACAGATACGCAGTATTTT; J: TRBJ2-3; D: NA; size: NA; V: TRBV20-1
CDR3: CASSTGYGLLEQYF; DNA: TGTGCCAGCAGCACGGGGTACGGGCTTCTCGAGCAGTACTTC; J: TRBJ2-7; D: NA; size: NA; V: TRBV7-2
CDR3: CATSRESGEETQYF; DNA: TGTGCCACCAGCAGAGAGTCGGGGGAAGAGACCCAGTACTTC; J: TRBJ2-5; D: NA; size: many; V: TRBV15
CDR3: CASRASSGQPNTEAFF; DNA: TGTGCCAGCAGAGCTTCTAGCGGACAGCCGAACACTGAAGCTTTCTTT; J: TRBJ1-1; D: NA; size: few; V: TRBV2
CDR3: CSAARGNYGYTF; DNA: TGCAGTGCTGCCAGGGGCAACTATGGCTACACCTTC; J: TRBJ1-2; D: NA; size: NA; V: TRBV20-1
CDR3: CASSLASGGRYEQYF; DNA: TGTGCCAGCAGCTTAGCATCGGGGGGAAGGTACGAGCAGTACTTC; J: TRBJ2-7; D: TRBD2; size: many; V: TRBV7-2
CDR3: CSATESGLTNEKLFF; DNA: TGCAGTGCTACTGAGTCCGGGTTAACTAATGAAAAACTGTTTTTT; J: TRBJ1-4; D: NA; size: few; V: TRBV20-1
CDR3: CASSTTSGRARNEQFF; DNA: TGTGCCAGCAGCACAACTAGCGGGAGGGCCAGGAATGAGCAGTTCTTC; J: TRBJ2-1; D: TRBD2; size: many; V: TRBV7-2
CDR3: CASSQALAGVTDTQYF; DNA: TGTGCCAGCAGCCAAGCCCTAGCGGGAGTGACAGATACGCAGTATTTT; J: TRBJ2-3; D: TRBD2; size: NA; V: TRBV4-2
CDR3: CASSLGPQDTQYF; DNA: TGTGCCAGCAGCTTGGGCCCCCAAGATACGCAGTATTTT; J: TRBJ2-3; D: NA; size: many; V: TRBV7-2